This TCR beta chain originates from a study of a mutant IDH1 vaccine in newly diagnosed glioma. Produced via immunoSEQ multiplex PCR; TCRdb's table is partial and in-frame only. The profile shows just under 95,000 clones, about 83% of them singletons. Germline V gene sequence: CDR1 SGDLS, CDR2 YYNGEE. V lost 3 bases and J lost 8, with 12 bases in between. This CDR3 is built from 13 residues. The time point denotes: baseline, week 1 (first vaccination visit). Treatment described: pre-vaccination baseline after standard-of-care therapy. The sequencing here drew on PBMCs, taken from a glioma patient treated with radiotherapy, temozolomide or both. The chain has TRBV9 and TRBJ2-1; perhaps TRBD1 as D (6 bases). The sequence came from a woman between 50 and 59 years old with glioma. CDR3 DNA: TGTGCCAGCAGCGAGAACAGGGAACATGAGCAGTTCTTC. Its translation: CASSENREHEQFF.